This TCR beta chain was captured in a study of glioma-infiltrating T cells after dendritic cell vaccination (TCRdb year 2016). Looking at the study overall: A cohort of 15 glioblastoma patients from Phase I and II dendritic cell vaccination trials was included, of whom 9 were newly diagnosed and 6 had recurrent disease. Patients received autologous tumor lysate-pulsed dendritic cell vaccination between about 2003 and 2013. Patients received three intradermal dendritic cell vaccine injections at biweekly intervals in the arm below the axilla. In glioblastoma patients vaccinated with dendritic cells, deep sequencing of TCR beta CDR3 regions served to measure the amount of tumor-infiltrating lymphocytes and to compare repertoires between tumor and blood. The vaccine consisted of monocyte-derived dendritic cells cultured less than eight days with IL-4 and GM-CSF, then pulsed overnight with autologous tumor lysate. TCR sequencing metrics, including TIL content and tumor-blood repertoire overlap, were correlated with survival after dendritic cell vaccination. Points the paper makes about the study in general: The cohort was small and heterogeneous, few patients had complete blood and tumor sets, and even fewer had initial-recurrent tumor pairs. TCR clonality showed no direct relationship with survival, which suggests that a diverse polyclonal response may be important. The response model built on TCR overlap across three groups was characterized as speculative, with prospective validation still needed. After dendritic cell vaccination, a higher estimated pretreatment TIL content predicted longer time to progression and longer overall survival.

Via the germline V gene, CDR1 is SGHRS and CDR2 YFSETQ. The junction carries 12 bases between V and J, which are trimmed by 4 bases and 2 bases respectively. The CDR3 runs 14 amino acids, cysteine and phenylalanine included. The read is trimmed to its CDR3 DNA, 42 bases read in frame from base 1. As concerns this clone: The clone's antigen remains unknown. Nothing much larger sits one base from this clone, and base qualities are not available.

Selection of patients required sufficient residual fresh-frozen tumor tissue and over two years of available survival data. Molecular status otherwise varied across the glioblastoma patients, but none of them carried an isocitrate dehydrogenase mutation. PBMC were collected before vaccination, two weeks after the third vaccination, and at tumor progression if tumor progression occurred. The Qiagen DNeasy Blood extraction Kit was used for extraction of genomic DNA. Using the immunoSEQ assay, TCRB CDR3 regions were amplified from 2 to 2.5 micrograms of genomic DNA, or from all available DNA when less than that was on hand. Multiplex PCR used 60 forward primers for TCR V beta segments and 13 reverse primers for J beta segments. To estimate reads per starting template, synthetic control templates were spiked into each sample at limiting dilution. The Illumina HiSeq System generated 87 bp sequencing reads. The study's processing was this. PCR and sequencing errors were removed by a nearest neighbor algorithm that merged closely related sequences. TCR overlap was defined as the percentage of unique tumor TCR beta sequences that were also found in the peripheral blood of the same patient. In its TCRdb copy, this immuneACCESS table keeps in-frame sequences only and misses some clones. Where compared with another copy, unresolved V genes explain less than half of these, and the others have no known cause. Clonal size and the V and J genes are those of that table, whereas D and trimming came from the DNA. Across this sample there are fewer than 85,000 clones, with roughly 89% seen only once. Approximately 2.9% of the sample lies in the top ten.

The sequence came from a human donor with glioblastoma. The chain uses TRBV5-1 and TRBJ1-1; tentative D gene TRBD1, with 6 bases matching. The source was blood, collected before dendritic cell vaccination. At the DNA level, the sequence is TGCGCCAGCAGCATACAGGGCGTTAACACTGAAGCTTTCTTT. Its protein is CASSIQGVNTEAFF.